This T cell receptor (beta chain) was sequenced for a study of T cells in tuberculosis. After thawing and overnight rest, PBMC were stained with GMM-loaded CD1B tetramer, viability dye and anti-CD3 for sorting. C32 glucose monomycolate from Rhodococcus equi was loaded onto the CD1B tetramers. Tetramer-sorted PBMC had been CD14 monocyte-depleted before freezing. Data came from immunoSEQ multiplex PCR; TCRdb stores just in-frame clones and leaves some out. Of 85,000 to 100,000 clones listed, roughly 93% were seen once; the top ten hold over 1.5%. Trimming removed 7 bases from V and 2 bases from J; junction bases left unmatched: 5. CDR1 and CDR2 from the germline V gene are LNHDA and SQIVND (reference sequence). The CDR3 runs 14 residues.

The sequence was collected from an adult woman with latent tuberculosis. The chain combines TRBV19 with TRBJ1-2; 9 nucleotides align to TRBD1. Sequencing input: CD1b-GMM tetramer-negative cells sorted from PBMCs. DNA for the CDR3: TGTGCCAGTAAGGTGGGGACAGGGAACTATGGCTACACCTTC. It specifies CASKVGTGNYGYTF.